This paragraph reports one T cell receptor (beta chain). The source of the sample is a study of blood T cells in healthy people across ages. Through a sample-barcoded 5' primer and a J-beta primer mix, a second PCR was run for about 6 to 11 cycles. Tagging of each cDNA molecule was performed by a template-switch adaptor with 12 random nucleotides. Every individual sample yielded 2.5 million or more paired-end reads (each containing CDR3). TCRdb re-derived calls from the 5' RACE reads in MiXCR, one entry per CDR3 protein. The sample holds under 800,000 distinct CDR3 sequences, about 40% seen once. The CDR3 has 15 residues. Trimming cost V 5 bases and J 6 bases, with 18 bases left between them.

Sequencing was performed on blood. The TCR comes from a woman aged 60-70 years in good health. V gene TRBV12-3 or TRBV12-4 combines with J gene TRBJ2-3, with D hard to call. DNA for the CDR3: TGTGCCAGCAGTCGGACCGCGAACCAGCCCGATACGCAGTATTTT. It translates to CASSRTANQPDTQYF.